This TCR beta chain was captured by sequencing in a study of neurological immune-mediated disorders. It was by 5'RACE with 10-nucleotide random UMIs that the cDNA was made. TCRdb recomputed calls from the 5' RACE reads with MiXCR, one row per CDR3 protein. Among tens of thousands of distinct CDR3 sequences, roughly 16% were seen once, and the ten largest hold about 5%. The sample's time point: technical triplicate 3. The CDR3 is 11 amino acids. Germline CDR1 KGHSH, CDR2 LQKENI. The V end was cut by 3 bases, the J end by 7 bases, with 4 bases between. This clonotype was detected many times. The sample taken for sequencing was CD4+ T cells from blood. The sequence was collected from a female donor with HTLV-1-associated myelopathy (HAM/TSP). The chain joins TRBV18 to TRBJ2-1, with no clear D. In DNA form, the CDR3 reads TGTGCCAGCTCACCCAAGAATGAGCAGTTCTTC. This sequence encodes CASSPKNEQFF.